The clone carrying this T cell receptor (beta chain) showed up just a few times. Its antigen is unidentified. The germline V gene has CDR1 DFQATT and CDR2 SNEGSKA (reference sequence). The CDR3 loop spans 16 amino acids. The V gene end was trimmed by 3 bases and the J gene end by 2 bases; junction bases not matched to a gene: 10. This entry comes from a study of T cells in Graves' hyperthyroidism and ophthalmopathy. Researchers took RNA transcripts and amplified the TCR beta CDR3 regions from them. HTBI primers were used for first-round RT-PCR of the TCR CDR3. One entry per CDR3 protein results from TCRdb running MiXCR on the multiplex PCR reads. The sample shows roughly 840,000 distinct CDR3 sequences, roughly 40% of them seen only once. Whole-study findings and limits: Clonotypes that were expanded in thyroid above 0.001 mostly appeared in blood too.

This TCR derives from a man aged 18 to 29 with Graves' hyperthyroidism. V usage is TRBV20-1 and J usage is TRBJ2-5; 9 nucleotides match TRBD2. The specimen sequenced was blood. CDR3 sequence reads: CSASGASGVGQETQYF. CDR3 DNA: TGCAGTGCTAGTGGGGCTAGCGGGGTCGGTCAAGAGACCCAGTACTTC.